This T cell receptor beta chain was sequenced for a study of T cells after yellow fever vaccination. Study context: It was SMART-Seq v4 Ultra Low Input that prepared the fractions with low cell numbers. Study-level points and caveats: After the booster, 95% to 98% of CD4 and more than 75% of CD8 primary-response clones were re-detected. The secondary T-cell response peaked on day 5, not day 15, but was weaker.

Making TCR cDNA involved 5'RACE template switching, which added UMIs and a universal primer site. TCRdb reanalysed the 5' RACE reads using MiXCR and keeps one entry per CDR3 protein. The sample comprises 310,000 or so distinct CDR3 sequences, roughly 3.5% of which are singletons, and roughly a quarter rests with the top ten. Comments on this clonotype: As yet, its antigen is unknown.

This CDR3 is built from 12 residues. The germline gives CDR1 MGHRA, CDR2 YSYEKL. V lost 3 bases to trimming and J lost 9 bases, with 9 bases between them. The material was PBMCs, obtained on the day of the yellow fever booster vaccination. The chain uses TRBV4-1 and TRBJ2-1, with D unclear. This TCR was recovered from a man aged 18 to 35 who received the YFV17D yellow fever vaccine. CDR3 nucleotide sequence: TGCGCCAGCAGCCACCTGGGCTCTGAGCAGTTCTTC. The encoded protein is CASSHLGSEQFF.